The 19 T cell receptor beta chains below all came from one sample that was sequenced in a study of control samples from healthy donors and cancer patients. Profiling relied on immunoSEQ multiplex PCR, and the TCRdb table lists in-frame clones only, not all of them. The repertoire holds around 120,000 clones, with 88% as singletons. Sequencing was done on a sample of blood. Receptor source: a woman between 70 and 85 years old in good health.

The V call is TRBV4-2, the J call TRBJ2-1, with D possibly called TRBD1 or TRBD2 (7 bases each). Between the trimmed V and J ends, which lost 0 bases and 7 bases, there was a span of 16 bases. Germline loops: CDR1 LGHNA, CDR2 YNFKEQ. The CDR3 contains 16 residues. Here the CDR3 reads CASSQDQGGAHNEQFF. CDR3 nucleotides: TGTGCCAGCAGCCAAGATCAGGGGGGGGCCCATAATGAGCAGTTCTTC.

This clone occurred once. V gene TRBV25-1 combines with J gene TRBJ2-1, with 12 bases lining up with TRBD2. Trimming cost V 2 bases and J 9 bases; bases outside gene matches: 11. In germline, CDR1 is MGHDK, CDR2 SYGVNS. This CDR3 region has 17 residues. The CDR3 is CASSEILAGGLFGEQFF. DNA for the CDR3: TGTGCCAGCAGTGAAATACTAGCGGGAGGTCTCTTTGGTGAGCAGTTCTTC.

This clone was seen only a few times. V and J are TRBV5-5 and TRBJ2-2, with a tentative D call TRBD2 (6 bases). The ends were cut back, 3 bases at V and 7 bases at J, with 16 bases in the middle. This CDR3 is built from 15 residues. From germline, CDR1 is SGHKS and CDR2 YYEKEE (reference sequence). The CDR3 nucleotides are TGTGCCAGCAGCTCCGAGGCGGGGTATGGCGGGGAGCTGTTTTTT. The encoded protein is CASSSEAGYGGELFF.

The CDR3 region has the DNA TGTGCCAGCAGTGAAGCGGGGACAGCCAGCTATGGCTACACCTTC. Translated, it gives CASSEAGTASYGYTF. The rearrangement joins TRBV2 to TRBJ1-2; 7 nucleotides align to TRBD1. The CDR3 sequence is 15 residues long. V shed 0 bases, J shed 4 bases, and the junction held 5 bases outside the gene matches. Per germline, CDR1 SNHLY and CDR2 FYNNEI. The variable domain in full, completed from reference TRBV2 and TRBJ1-2, reads EPEVTQTPSHQVTQMGQEVILRCVPISNHLYFYWYRQILGQKVEFLVSFYNNEISEKSEIFDDQFSVERPDGSNFTLKIRSTKLEDSAMYFCASSEAGTASYGYTFGSGTRLTVV.

The CDR3 DNA is TGTGCCACCAGCAGAGATCGGGACATTAGCACTGAAGCTTTCTTT. Encoded protein: CATSRDRDISTEAFF. V usage is TRBV15 and J usage is TRBJ1-1; D may be TRBD1 (6 bases). This CDR3 is built from 15 residues. Trimming removed 0 bases from V and 4 bases from J, with 12 bases in between. The V gene's germline CDR1 is LNHNV and CDR2 YYDKDF (reference sequence).

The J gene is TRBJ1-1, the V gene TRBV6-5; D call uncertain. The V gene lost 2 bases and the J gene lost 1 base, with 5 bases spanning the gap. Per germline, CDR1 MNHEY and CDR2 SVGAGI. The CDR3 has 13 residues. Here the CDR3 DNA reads TGTGCCAGCAGTTACGGCACGAACACTGAAGCTTTCTTT. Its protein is CASSYGTNTEAFF.

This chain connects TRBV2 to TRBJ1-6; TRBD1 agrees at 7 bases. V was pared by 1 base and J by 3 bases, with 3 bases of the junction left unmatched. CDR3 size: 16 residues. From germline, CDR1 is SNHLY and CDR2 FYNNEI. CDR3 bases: TGTGCCAGCAGTGAAGACAGGGGCCTCTATAATTCACCCCTCCACTTT. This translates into CASSEDRGLYNSPLHF.

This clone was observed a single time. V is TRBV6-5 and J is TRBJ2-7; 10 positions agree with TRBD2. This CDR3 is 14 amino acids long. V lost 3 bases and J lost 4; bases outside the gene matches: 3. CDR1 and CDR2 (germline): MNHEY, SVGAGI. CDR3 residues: CASSYSGGTYEQYF. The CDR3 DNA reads TGTGCCAGCAGTTATAGCGGGGGGACTTACGAGCAGTACTTC.

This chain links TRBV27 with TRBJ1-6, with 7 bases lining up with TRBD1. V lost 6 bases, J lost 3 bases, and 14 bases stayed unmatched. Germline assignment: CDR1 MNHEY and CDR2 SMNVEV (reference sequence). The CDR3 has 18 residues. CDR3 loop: CASSLDRAGGNYNSPLHF. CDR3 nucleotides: TGTGCCAGCAGCCTGGATCGGGCAGGGGGAAACTATAATTCACCCCTCCACTTT.

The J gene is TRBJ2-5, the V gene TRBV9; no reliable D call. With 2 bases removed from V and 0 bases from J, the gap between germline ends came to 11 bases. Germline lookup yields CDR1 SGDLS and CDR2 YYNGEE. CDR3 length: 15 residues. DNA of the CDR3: TGTGCCAGCAGCGTGCACGGTCTAGACCAAGAGACCCAGTACTTC. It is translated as CASSVHGLDQETQYF.

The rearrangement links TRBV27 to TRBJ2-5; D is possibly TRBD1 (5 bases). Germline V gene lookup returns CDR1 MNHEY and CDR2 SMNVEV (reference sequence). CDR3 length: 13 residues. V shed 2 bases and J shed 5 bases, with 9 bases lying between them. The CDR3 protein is CASSLIGAETQYF. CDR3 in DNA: TGTGCCAGCAGTTTAATAGGGGCTGAGACCCAGTACTTC.

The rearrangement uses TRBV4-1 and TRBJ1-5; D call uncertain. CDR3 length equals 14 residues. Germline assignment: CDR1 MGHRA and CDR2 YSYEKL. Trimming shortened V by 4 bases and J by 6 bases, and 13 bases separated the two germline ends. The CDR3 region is CASSPYGQSQPQHF. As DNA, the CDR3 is TGCGCCAGCAGCCCCTACGGGCAAAGTCAGCCCCAGCATTTT.

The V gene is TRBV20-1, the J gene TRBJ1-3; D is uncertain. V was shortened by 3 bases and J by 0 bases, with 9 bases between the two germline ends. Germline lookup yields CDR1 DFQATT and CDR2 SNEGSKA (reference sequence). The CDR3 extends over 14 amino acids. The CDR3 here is CSASPRASGNTIYF. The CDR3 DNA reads TGCAGTGCTAGTCCCCGGGCCTCTGGAAACACCATATATTTT.

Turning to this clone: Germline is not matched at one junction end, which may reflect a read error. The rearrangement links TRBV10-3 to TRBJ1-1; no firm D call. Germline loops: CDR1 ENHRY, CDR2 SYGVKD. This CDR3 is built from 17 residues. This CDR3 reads CATSSRASRLSDTEAFF. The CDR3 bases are TGTGCCACCAGTTCACGGGCTTCGCGTTTAAGTGACACTGAAGCTTTCTTT.

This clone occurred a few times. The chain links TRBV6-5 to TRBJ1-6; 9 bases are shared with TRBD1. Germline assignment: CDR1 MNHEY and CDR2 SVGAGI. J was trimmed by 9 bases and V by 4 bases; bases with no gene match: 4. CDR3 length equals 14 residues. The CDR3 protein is CASSLGQGSSPLHF. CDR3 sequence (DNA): TGTGCCAGCAGTTTGGGACAGGGCTCTTCACCCCTCCACTTT.

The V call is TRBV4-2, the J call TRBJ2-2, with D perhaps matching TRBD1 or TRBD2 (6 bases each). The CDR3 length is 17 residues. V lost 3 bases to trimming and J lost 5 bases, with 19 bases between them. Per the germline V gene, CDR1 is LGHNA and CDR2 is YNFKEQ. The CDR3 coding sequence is TGTGCCAGCAGCCACCCCTCGACCGGGGGCGATACCGGGGAGCTGTTTTTT. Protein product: CASSHPSTGGDTGELFF.

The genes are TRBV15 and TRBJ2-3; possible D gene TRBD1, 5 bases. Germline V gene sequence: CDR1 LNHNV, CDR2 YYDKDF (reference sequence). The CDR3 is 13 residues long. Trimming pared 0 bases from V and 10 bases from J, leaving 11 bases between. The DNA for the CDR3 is TGTGCCACCAGCAGAGATCTGGAAGGGGCGCAGTATTTT. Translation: CATSRDLEGAQYF.

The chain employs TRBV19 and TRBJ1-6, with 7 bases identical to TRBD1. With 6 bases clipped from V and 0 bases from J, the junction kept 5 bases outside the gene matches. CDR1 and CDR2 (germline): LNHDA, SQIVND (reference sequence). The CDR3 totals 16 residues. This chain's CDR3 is CASRLQGSSYNSPLHF. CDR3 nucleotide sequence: TGTGCCAGTAGGCTACAGGGGAGCTCCTATAATTCACCCCTCCACTTT.

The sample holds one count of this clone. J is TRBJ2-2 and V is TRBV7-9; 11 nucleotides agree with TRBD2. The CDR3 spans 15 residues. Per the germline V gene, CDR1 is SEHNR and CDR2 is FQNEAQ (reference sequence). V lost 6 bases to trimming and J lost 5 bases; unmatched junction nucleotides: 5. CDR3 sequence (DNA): TGTGCCAGCAGGGAAAGACTAGCGGGGACCGGGGAGCTGTTTTTT. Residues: CASRERLAGTGELFF.